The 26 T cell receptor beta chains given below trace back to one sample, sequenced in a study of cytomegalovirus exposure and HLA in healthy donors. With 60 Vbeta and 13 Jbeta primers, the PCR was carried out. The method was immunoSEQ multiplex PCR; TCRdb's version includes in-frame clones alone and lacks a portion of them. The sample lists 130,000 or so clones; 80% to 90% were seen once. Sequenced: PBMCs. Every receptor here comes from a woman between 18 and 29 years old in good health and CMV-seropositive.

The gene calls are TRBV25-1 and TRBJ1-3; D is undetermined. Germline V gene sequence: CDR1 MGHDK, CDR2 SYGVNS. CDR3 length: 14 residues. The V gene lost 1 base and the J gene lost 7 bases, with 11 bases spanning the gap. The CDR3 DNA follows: TGTGCCAGCAGTGAATCAAGCCGGAGGAACACCATATATTTT. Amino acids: CASSESSRRNTIYF. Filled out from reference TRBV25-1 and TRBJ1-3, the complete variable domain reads EADIYQTPRYLVIGTGKKITLECSQTMGHDKMYWYQQDPGMELHLIHYSYGVNSTEKGDLSSESTVSRIRTEHFPLTLESARPSHTSQYLCASSESSRRNTIYFGEGSWLTVV.

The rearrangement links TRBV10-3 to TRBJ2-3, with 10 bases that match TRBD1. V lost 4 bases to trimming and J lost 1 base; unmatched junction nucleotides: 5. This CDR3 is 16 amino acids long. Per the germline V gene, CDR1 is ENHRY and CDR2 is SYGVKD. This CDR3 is CAISAGTGVGTDTQYF. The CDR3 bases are TGTGCCATCAGTGCCGGGACAGGGGTTGGCACAGATACGCAGTATTTT.

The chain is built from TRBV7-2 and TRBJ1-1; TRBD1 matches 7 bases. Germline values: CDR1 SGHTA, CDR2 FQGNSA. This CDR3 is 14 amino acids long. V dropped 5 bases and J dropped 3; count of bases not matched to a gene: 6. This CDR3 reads CASSPEGQHTEAFF. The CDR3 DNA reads TGTGCCAGCAGCCCGGAGGGACAGCACACTGAAGCTTTCTTT.

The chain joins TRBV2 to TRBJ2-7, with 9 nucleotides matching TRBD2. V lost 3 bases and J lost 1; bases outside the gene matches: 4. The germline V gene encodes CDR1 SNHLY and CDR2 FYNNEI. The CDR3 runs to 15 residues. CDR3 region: CASSEKAGGSYEQYF. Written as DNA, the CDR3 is TGTGCCAGCAGTGAGAAGGCGGGGGGGTCCTACGAGCAGTACTTC.

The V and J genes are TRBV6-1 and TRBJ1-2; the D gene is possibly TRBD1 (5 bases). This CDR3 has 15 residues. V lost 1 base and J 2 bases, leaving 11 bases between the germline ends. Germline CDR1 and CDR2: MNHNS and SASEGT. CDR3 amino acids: CASSEGSGINYGYTF. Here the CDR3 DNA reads TGTGCCAGCAGTGAAGGTTCAGGGATAAACTATGGCTACACCTTC.

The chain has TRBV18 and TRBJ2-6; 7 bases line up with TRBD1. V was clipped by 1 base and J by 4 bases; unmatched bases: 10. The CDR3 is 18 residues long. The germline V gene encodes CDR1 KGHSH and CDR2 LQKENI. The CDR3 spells CASSPQEEGALGANVLTF. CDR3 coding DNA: TGTGCCAGCTCACCACAAGAAGAGGGGGCGCTAGGGGCCAACGTCCTGACTTTC.

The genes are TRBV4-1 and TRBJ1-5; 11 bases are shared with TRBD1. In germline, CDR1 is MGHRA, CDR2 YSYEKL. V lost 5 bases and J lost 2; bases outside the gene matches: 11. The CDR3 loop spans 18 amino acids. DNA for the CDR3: TGCGCCAGCAGCAAAAGAGGGACAGGGGGGTATGGCAATCAGCCCCAGCATTTT. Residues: CASSKRGTGGYGNQPQHF.

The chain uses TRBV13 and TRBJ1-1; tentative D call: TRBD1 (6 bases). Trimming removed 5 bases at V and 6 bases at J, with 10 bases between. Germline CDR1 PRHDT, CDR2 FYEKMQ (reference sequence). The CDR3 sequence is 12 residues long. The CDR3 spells CASSRTGSEAFF. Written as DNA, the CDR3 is TGTGCCAGCAGCCGAACAGGGTCTGAAGCTTTCTTT.

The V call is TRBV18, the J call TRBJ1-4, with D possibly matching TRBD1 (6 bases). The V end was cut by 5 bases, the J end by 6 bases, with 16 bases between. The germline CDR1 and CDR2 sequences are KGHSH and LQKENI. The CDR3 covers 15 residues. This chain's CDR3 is CASSTYRARDEKLFF. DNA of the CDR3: TGTGCCAGCTCAACCTACAGGGCTCGTGATGAAAAACTGTTTTTT.

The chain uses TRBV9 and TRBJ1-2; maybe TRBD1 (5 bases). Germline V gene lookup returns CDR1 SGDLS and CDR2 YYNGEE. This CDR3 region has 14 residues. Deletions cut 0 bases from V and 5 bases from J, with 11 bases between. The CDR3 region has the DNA TGTGCCAGCAGCGTAGAGGCAGGGAAGTATGGCTACACCTTC. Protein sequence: CASSVEAGKYGYTF.

This chain's CDR3 is CASSPRSPGEETQYF. CDR3 in DNA: TGCGCCAGCAGCCCCCGGTCTCCGGGGGAAGAGACCCAGTACTTC. The chain uses TRBV5-1 and TRBJ2-5, with a possible D match to TRBD2 (6 bases). V was clipped by 4 bases and J by 3 bases, with 16 bases between them. Germline assignment: CDR1 SGHRS and CDR2 YFSETQ. The CDR3 sequence is 15 residues long.

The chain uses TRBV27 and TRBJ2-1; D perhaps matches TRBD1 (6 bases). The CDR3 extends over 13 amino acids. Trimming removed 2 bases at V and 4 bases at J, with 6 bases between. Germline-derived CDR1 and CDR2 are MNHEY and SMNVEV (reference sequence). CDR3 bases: TGTGCCAGCAGTTTAAGGGGGTACAATGAGCAGTTCTTC. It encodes CASSLRGYNEQFF.

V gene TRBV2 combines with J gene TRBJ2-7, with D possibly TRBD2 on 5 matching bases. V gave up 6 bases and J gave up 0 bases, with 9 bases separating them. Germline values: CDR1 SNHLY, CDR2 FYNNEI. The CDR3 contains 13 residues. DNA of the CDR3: TGTGCCAGCAGGGACTCCCGCTCCTACGAGCAGTACTTC. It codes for CASRDSRSYEQYF.

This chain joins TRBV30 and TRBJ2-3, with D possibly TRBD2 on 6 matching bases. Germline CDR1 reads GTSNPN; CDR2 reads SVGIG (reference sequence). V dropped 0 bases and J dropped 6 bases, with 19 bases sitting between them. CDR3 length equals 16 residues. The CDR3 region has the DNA TGTGCCTGGAGTGTAATGGGTGGCGGGGCGGGGGATACGCAGTATTTT. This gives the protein CAWSVMGGGAGDTQYF.

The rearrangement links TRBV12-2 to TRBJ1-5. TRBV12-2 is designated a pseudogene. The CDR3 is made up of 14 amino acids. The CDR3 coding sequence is TGTGCAAGTCGCTCGCTTACGGGCAATCAGCCCCAGCATTTT. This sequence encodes CASRSLTGNQPQHF.

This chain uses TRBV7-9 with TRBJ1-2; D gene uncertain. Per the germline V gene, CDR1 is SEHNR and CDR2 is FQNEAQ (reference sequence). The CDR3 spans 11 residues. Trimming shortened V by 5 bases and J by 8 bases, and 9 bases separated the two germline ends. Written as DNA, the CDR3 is TGTGCCAGCAGCAGACACAGCGGCTACACCTTC. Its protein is CASSRHSGYTF.

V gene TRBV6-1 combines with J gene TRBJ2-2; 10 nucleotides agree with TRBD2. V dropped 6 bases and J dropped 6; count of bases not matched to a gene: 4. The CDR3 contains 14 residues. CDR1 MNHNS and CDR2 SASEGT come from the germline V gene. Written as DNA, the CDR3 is TGTGCCAGCAGCCCCAGCGGGGGGGCCGGGGAGCTGTTTTTT. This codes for CASSPSGGAGELFF.

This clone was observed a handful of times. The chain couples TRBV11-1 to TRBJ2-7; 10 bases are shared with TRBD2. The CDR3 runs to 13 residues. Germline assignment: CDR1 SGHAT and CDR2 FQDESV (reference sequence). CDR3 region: CATGLADGYEQYF. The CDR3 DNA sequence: TGTGCGACCGGACTAGCGGATGGCTACGAGCAGTACTTC.

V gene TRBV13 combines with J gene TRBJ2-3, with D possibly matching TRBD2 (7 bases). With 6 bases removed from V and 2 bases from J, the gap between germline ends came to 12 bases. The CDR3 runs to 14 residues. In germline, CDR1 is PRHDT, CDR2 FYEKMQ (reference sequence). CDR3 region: CASRAGAITDTQYF. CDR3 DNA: TGTGCCAGCAGGGCGGGGGCCATCACAGATACGCAGTATTTT.

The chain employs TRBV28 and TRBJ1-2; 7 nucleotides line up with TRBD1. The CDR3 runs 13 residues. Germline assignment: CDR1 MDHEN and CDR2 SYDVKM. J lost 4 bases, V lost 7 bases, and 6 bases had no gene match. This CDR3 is CASTRQGGYGYTF. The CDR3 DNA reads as TGTGCCAGCACCCGCCAGGGGGGCTATGGCTACACCTTC.

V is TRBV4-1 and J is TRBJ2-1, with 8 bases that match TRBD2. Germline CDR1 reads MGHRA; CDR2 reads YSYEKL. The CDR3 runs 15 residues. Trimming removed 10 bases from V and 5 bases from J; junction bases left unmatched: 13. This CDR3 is CATTPGSGDHNEQFF. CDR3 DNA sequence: TGCGCCACCACCCCAGGTAGCGGGGACCACAATGAGCAGTTCTTC.

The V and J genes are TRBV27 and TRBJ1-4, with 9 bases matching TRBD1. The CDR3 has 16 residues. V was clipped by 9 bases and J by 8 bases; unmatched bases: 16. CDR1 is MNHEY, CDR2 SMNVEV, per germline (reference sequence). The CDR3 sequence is CASRPRTGASLEKLFF. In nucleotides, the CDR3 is TGTGCCAGTAGACCTAGGACAGGGGCAAGTCTGGAAAAACTGTTTTTT.

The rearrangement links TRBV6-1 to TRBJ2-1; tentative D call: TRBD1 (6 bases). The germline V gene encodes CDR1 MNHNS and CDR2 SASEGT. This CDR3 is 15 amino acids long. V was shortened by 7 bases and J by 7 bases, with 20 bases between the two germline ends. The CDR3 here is CASTGTGTRVNEQFF. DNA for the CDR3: TGTGCCAGCACGGGAACCGGGACAAGGGTTAATGAGCAGTTCTTC.

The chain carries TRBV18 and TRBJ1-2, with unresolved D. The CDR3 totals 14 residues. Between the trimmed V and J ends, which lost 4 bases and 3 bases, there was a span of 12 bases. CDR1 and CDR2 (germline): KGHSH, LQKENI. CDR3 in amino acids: CASSLTGQYYGYTF. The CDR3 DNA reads TGTGCCAGCTCACTAACGGGTCAATACTATGGCTACACCTTC.

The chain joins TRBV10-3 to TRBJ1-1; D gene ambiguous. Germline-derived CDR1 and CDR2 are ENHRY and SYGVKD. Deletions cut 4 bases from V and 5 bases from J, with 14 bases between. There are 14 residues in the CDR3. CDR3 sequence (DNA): TGTGCCATCAGTGGCGGGAAGGTCGATACTGAAGCTTTCTTT. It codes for CAISGGKVDTEAFF.

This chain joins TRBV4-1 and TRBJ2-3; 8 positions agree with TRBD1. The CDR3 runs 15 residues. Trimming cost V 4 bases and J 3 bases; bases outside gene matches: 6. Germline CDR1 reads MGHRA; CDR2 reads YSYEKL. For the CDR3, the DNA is TGCGCCAGCAGCCTGACAGGGGTAGGAACAGATACGCAGTATTTT. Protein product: CASSLTGVGTDTQYF.